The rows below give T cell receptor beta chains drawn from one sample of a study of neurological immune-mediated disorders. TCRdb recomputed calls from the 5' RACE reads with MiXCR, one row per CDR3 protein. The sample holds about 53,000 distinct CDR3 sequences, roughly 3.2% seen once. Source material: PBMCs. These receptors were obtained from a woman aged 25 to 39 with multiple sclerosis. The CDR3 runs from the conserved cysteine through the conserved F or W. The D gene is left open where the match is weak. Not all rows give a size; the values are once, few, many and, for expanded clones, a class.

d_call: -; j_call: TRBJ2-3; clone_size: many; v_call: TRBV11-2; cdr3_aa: CASSLDGGSDTQYF; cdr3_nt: TGTGCCAGCAGCTTAGATGGGGGCAGCGATACGCAGTATTTT
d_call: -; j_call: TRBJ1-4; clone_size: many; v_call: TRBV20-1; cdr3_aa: CSAHSTAANEKLFF; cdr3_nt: TGCAGTGCTCACTCCACCGCGGCTAATGAAAAACTGTTTTTT
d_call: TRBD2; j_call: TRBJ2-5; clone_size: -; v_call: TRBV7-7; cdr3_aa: CASSTGLAGGPGETQYF; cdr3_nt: TGTGCTAGCAGCACGGGACTAGCGGGAGGGCCAGGAGAGACCCAGTACTTC
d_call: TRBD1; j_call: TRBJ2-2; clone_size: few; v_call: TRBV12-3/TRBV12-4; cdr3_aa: CASSLGSSKTGNFGELFF; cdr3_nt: TGTGCCAGCAGTTTAGGATCGTCCAAGACAGGGAACTTCGGGGAGCTGTTTTTT
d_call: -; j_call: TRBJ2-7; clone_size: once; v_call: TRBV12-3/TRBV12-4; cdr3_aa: CASSRNRNPYEQYF; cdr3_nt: TGTGCCAGCAGTCGAAACAGGAATCCCTACGAGCAGTACTTC
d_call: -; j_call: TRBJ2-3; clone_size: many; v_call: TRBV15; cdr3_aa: CATSRDSTDTQYF; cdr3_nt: TGTGCCACCAGCCGGGATAGCACAGATACGCAGTATTTT
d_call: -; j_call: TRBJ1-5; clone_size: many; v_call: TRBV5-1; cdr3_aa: CASSLNGGSNQPQHF; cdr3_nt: TGCGCCAGCAGCTTGAACGGAGGCAGCAATCAGCCCCAGCATTTT
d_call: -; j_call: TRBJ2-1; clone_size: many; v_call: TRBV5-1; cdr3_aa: CASSLVGQQYNEQFF; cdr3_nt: TGCGCCAGCAGCTTGGTGGGACAACAATACAATGAGCAGTTCTTC
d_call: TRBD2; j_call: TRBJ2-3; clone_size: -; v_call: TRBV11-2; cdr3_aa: CASSRGTSAPRTDTQYF; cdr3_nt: TGTGCCAGCAGCCGGGGGACTAGCGCCCCACGCACAGATACGCAGTATTTT
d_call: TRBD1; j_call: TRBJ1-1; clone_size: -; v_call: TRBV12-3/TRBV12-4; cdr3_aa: CASSLATDRKAFF; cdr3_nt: TGTGCCAGCAGTTTAGCAACGGACAGGAAAGCTTTCTTT